This T cell receptor (beta chain) was sequenced in a study of identical twins. Addition of a universal primer site occurred through template switching, and cDNA carried unique molecular identifiers. In TCRdb, the 5' RACE reads were re-called with MiXCR into one record per CDR3 protein. Of some 790,000 distinct CDR3 sequences listed, 15% to 20% were seen once; the top ten hold around 13%. V was pared by 5 bases and J by 5 bases, with 12 bases between. The CDR3 is made up of 13 amino acids. Healthy Caucasians, and only they, were the donors. The same data also went into a second study, on T cells expressing NK-cell markers.

This TCR was recovered from a woman younger than 30 in good health. The sequencing sample was made of PBMCs. This sequence joins TRBV12-3 or TRBV12-4 and TRBJ2-5, with D hard to call. The CDR3 here is CASSLHFTETQYF. The CDR3 region has the DNA TGTGCCAGCAGTCTCCACTTCACGGAGACCCAGTACTTC.